A single sample gave rise to the 14 T cell receptor beta chains below, sequenced in a study of glioma-infiltrating T cells after dendritic cell vaccination. Sequenced by immunoSEQ multiplex PCR; TCRdb stores in-frame clones only, minus some. The table shows 80,000 to 100,000 clones, with 75% to 85% occurring only once. Sequenced material: blood, taken before dendritic cell vaccination. Receptors were obtained from a human donor with glioblastoma.

The chain is built from TRBV4-1 and TRBJ2-7; D perhaps matches TRBD2 (7 bases). The CDR3 covers 14 residues. CDR1 and CDR2 (germline): MGHRA, YSYEKL. V lost 4 bases and J lost 6, with 16 bases in between. The CDR3 here is CASSRPGGSREQYF. In DNA form, the CDR3 reads TGCGCCAGCAGCCGACCGGGGGGCAGTCGCGAGCAGTACTTC.

The chain couples TRBV4-1 to TRBJ2-1; D not certain. The ends were cut back, 3 bases at V and 4 bases at J, with 16 bases in the middle. Germline CDR1 MGHRA, CDR2 YSYEKL. There are 16 residues in the CDR3. CDR3 amino acids: CASSQDLRSRYNEQFF. The DNA of the CDR3 is TGCGCCAGCAGCCAGGATTTAAGGAGTCGTTACAATGAGCAGTTCTTC.

This clone has just one count. The J gene is TRBJ2-7, the V gene TRBV5-1; 12 positions agree with TRBD2. In germline, CDR1 is SGHRS, CDR2 YFSETQ. Trimming cost V 0 bases and J 1 base; bases outside gene matches: 8. This CDR3 is 18 amino acids long. CDR3 nucleotide sequence: TGCGCCAGCAGCTTGGCCTCTAGCGGGGGGGCCACGTCCTACGAGCAGTACTTC. It yields the protein CASSLASSGGATSYEQYF.

The chain uses TRBV6-1 and TRBJ2-3, with 8 bases fitting TRBD1. The germline gives CDR1 MNHNS, CDR2 SASEGT. The CDR3 loop spans 14 amino acids. J was trimmed by 6 bases and V by 6 bases; bases with no gene match: 8. The CDR3 sequence: CASRDRTGWDTQYF. CDR3 bases: TGTGCCAGCAGGGATAGGACAGGGTGGGATACGCAGTATTTT.

The genes are TRBV2 and TRBJ2-7; 9 nucleotides align to TRBD1. The CDR3 loop spans 15 amino acids. CDR1 SNHLY and CDR2 FYNNEI come from the germline V gene. V dropped 7 bases and J dropped 3; count of bases not matched to a gene: 10. This chain's CDR3 is CASKRDREALYEQYF. The CDR3, as DNA: TGTGCCAGCAAGCGGGACAGGGAGGCCCTCTACGAGCAGTACTTC.

This chain links TRBV7-3 with TRBJ2-1; 9 nucleotides match TRBD2. V dropped 3 bases and J dropped 1; count of bases not matched to a gene: 1. Germline lookup yields CDR1 SGHTA and CDR2 FQGTGA. This CDR3 has 15 residues. DNA for the CDR3: TGTGCCAGCAGCTTCACTAGCGGGTCCTACAATGAGCAGTTCTTC. Translation: CASSFTSGSYNEQFF.

This chain joins TRBV28 and TRBJ1-3; D is ambiguous. Germline loops: CDR1 MDHEN, CDR2 SYDVKM. CDR3 length equals 12 residues. Trimming removed 9 bases from V and 4 bases from J, with 10 bases in between. Written as DNA, the CDR3 is TGTGCCAGTATCAACAACGGAAACACCATATATTTT. This codes for CASINNGNTIYF. Drawing the rest from reference TRBV28 and TRBJ1-3, the complete variable domain is DVKVTQSSRYLVKRTGEKVFLECVQDMDHENMFWYRQDPGLGLRLIYFSYDVKMKEKGDIPEGYSVSREKKERFSLILESASTNQTSMYLCASINNGNTIYFGEGSWLTVV.

V usage is TRBV4-2 and J usage is TRBJ2-7, with TRBD2 matching 14 bases. Germline loops: CDR1 LGHNA, CDR2 YNFKEQ. The CDR3 is 16 residues long. Trimming cost V 4 bases and J 0 bases; bases outside gene matches: 2. CDR3 residues: CASSRGLAGVSYEQYF. DNA of the CDR3: TGTGCCAGCAGCCGGGGACTAGCGGGAGTCTCCTACGAGCAGTACTTC.

This chain joins TRBV6-5 and TRBJ1-2, with a tentative D call TRBD1 (6 bases). Germline V gene sequence: CDR1 MNHEY, CDR2 SVGAGI. The V gene lost 5 bases and the J gene lost 4 bases, with 14 bases spanning the gap. The CDR3 length is 14 residues. This CDR3 is CASSPPGQIYGYTF. The CDR3 region has the DNA TGTGCCAGCAGTCCACCGGGACAAATCTATGGCTACACCTTC.

The chain recombines TRBV19 with TRBJ2-7; TRBD2 agrees at 7 bases. J was trimmed by 0 bases and V by 3 bases; bases with no gene match: 17. The CDR3 has 19 residues. Germline-derived CDR1 and CDR2 are LNHDA and SQIVND (reference sequence). This chain's CDR3 is CASSMESGAGPSYSYEQYF. DNA of the CDR3: TGTGCCAGTAGTATGGAGAGTGGAGCGGGGCCAAGCTACTCCTACGAGCAGTACTTC.

V usage is TRBV7-8 and J usage is TRBJ2-7; the match to TRBD1 covers 8 bases. CDR1 SGHVS and CDR2 FQNEAQ come from the germline V gene. The V and J ends lost 5 bases and 5 bases, in that order; junction bases with no gene match: 11. The CDR3 sequence is 15 residues long. The CDR3 spells CASSRPRTGWHEQYF. CDR3 nucleotides: TGTGCCAGCAGCCGACCCCGGACAGGGTGGCACGAGCAGTACTTC.

V gene TRBV7-3 combines with J gene TRBJ2-7, with 10 bases that match TRBD2. CDR1 and CDR2 from the germline V gene are SGHTA and FQGTGA. With 4 bases clipped from V and 2 bases from J, the junction kept 8 bases outside the gene matches. The CDR3 loop spans 16 amino acids. CDR3 residues: CASSSSGTSAAYEQYF. The CDR3 bases are TGTGCCAGCAGCTCTTCCGGGACTAGCGCCGCCTACGAGCAGTACTTC.

This chain links TRBV11-1 with TRBJ2-7; D is possibly TRBD1 (5 bases). This CDR3 comprises 11 residues. Germline V gene data show CDR1 as SGHAT and CDR2 as FQDESV (reference sequence). The ends were cut back, 3 bases at V and 7 bases at J, with 7 bases in the middle. The CDR3 region has the DNA TGTGCCAGCAGCTTCGACAGTGAGCAGTACTTC. The encoded protein is CASSFDSEQYF.

This chain connects TRBV18 to TRBJ1-2; TRBD1 aligns across 10 bases. CDR3 length: 18 amino acids. CDR1 is KGHSH, CDR2 LQKENI, per germline. Unmatched junction bases numbered 11, after V lost 0 bases and J lost 4 bases. The CDR3 loop reads CASSPPFGTGAASYGYTF. CDR3 sequence (DNA): TGTGCCAGCTCACCACCTTTCGGGACAGGGGCCGCCTCCTATGGCTACACCTTC.